Listed below are T cell receptor beta chains from one sample, sequenced in a study of T cell responses to AZD1222 COVID-19 vaccine. Only in-frame clones appear in the TCRdb table, and some are missing; sequencing was by immunoSEQ multiplex PCR. The sample records some 120,000 clones, around 82% being singletons. The sample was peripheral blood, taken on day 0 of AZD1222 vaccination. These receptors came from an adult in good health. The CDR3 runs from the conserved cysteine through the conserved F or W. Each record gives: D gene, V gene, J gene, CDR3 length, clone size, CDR3 protein, CDR3 DNA. The D gene is left open where the match is weak. Not all rows give a size; the values are once, few, many and, for expanded clones, a class.

D: TRBD1; V: TRBV11-3; J: TRBJ1-1; length: 16; size: -; CDR3: CASTPYNGQGGTEAFF; DNA: TGTGCCAGCACCCCTTATAACGGACAGGGTGGCACTGAAGCTTTCTTT
D: TRBD1; V: TRBV18; J: TRBJ1-2; length: 16; size: -; CDR3: CASSPYSGDRNYGYTF; DNA: TGTGCCAGCTCACCGTATAGTGGGGACAGAAACTATGGCTACACCTTC
D: -; V: TRBV5-6; J: TRBJ1-3; length: 14; size: once; CDR3: CASSLQGAGNTIYF; DNA: TGTGCCAGCAGCTTGCAGGGTGCTGGAAACACCATATATTTT
D: TRBD2; V: TRBV24-1; J: TRBJ2-3; length: 18; size: -; CDR3: CATRKGTSGVLARDTQYF; DNA: TGTGCCACCAGGAAGGGGACTAGCGGGGTACTCGCACGAGATACGCAGTATTTT
D: TRBD2; V: TRBV6-5; J: TRBJ2-7; length: 14; size: -; CDR3: CASSIGGTGYEQYF; DNA: TGTGCCAGCAGTATCGGGGGGACTGGCTACGAGCAGTACTTC
D: -; V: TRBV20-1; J: TRBJ1-1; length: 11; size: -; CDR3: CTTTSNTEAFF; DNA: TGCACTACCACCTCGAACACTGAAGCTTTCTTT
D: TRBD1; V: TRBV13; J: TRBJ2-7; length: 14; size: -; CDR3: CASTSGTGPYEQYF; DNA: TGTGCCAGCACCTCCGGGACAGGACCCTACGAGCAGTACTTC
D: TRBD1; V: TRBV7-2; J: TRBJ1-2; length: 14; size: -; CDR3: CASSTNRGREGYTF; DNA: TGTGCCAGCAGCACTAACAGGGGGCGCGAAGGCTACACCTTC
D: -; V: TRBV15; J: TRBJ2-7; length: 13; size: -; CDR3: CATSADISYEQYF; DNA: TGTGCCACCAGCGCTGACATCAGTTACGAGCAGTACTTC
D: -; V: TRBV18; J: TRBJ1-1; length: 14; size: -; CDR3: CASSRGGMNTEAFF; DNA: TGTGCCAGCTCACGGGGAGGGATGAACACTGAAGCTTTCTTT
D: -; V: TRBV30; J: TRBJ1-5; length: 14; size: -; CDR3: CAWSVLGGNQPQHF; DNA: TGTGCCTGGAGTGTACTGGGGGGCAATCAGCCCCAGCATTTT
D: -; V: TRBV5-4; J: TRBJ2-1; length: 16; size: -; CDR3: CASSLGFRGGTREQFF; DNA: TGTGCCAGCAGCTTGGGTTTCCGCGGGGGCACAAGGGAGCAGTTCTTC
D: TRBD1; V: TRBV2; J: TRBJ1-4; length: 14; size: -; CDR3: CASSRDRVPQKLFF; DNA: TGTGCCAGCAGTCGGGACAGGGTTCCCCAAAAACTGTTTTTT
D: TRBD2; V: TRBV11-3; J: TRBJ2-1; length: 16; size: -; CDR3: CASSLYTSGGRVEQFF; DNA: TGTGCCAGCAGCCTATATACTAGCGGGGGCCGGGTTGAGCAGTTCTTC
D: TRBD2; V: TRBV7-2; J: TRBJ2-3; length: 15; size: few; CDR3: CASSLSPLATDTQYF; DNA: TGTGCCAGCAGCTTGAGCCCACTAGCGACAGATACGCAGTATTTT
D: -; V: TRBV6-2/TRBV6-3; J: TRBJ2-6; length: 15; size: -; CDR3: CASSGSGTGANVLTF; DNA: TGTGCCAGCAGTGGTTCAGGGACTGGGGCCAACGTCCTGACTTTC
D: -; V: TRBV7-2; J: TRBJ1-4; length: 17; size: -; CDR3: CASSLSRGRGTNEKLFF; DNA: TGTGCCAGCAGCCTCTCAAGGGGCCGAGGAACTAATGAAAAACTGTTTTTT
D: -; V: TRBV27; J: TRBJ2-5; length: 14; size: many; CDR3: CASSWDGYQETQYF; DNA: TGTGCCAGCAGTTGGGATGGGTATCAAGAGACCCAGTACTTC
D: -; V: TRBV30; J: TRBJ2-3; length: 15; size: -; CDR3: CAWSPGAASTDTQYF; DNA: TGTGCCTGGAGTCCGGGGGCTGCTAGCACAGATACGCAGTATTTT
D: -; V: TRBV28; J: TRBJ1-5; length: 15; size: -; CDR3: CASSPLGESNQPQHF; DNA: TGTGCCAGCAGCCCCCTGGGGGAGAGCAATCAGCCCCAGCATTTT
D: TRBD2; V: TRBV9; J: TRBJ2-1; length: 15; size: -; CDR3: CASSGLAGGPNEQFF; DNA: TGTGCCAGCAGCGGACTAGCGGGGGGGCCGAATGAGCAGTTCTTC
D: -; V: TRBV9; J: TRBJ2-5; length: 13; size: -; CDR3: CASSVGVGETQYF; DNA: TGTGCCAGCAGCGTAGGTGTAGGCGAGACCCAGTACTTC
D: -; V: TRBV11-1; J: TRBJ2-2; length: 15; size: -; CDR3: CASSPGQTNTGELFF; DNA: TGTGCCAGCAGCCCAGGGCAGACGAACACCGGGGAGCTGTTTTTT
D: TRBD1; V: TRBV18; J: TRBJ1-4; length: 15; size: -; CDR3: CASSPVGGSGEKLFF; DNA: TGTGCCAGCTCCCCCGTAGGGGGCAGTGGGGAAAAACTGTTTTTT
D: -; V: TRBV6-5; J: TRBJ2-5; length: 15; size: -; CDR3: CASTTGRTYQETQYF; DNA: TGTGCCAGCACGACAGGACGGACATACCAAGAGACCCAGTACTTC
D: -; V: TRBV11-2; J: TRBJ1-2; length: 17; size: -; CDR3: CASSLDPQGTTIGGYTF; DNA: TGTGCCAGCAGCTTAGATCCACAGGGAACAACTATTGGTGGCTACACCTTC
D: TRBD1; V: TRBV15; J: TRBJ2-5; length: 17; size: -; CDR3: CATSRGGTVNLQETQYF; DNA: TGTGCCACCAGCAGAGGGGGGACAGTGAACCTCCAAGAGACCCAGTACTTC
D: TRBD1; V: TRBV4-3; J: TRBJ2-7; length: 16; size: -; CDR3: CASSQDQGQGAYEQYF; DNA: TGCGCCAGCAGCCAAGATCAGGGACAGGGGGCATACGAGCAGTACTTC
D: TRBD1; V: TRBV5-1; J: TRBJ1-1; length: 17; size: -; CDR3: CASIPGGGVGQDTEAFF; DNA: TGCGCCAGCATCCCAGGGGGGGGCGTGGGGCAGGACACTGAAGCTTTCTTT
D: -; V: TRBV2; J: TRBJ2-7; length: 14; size: -; CDR3: CASSDGGLRYEQYF; DNA: TGTGCCAGCAGTGACGGGGGGCTTCGCTACGAGCAGTACTTC
D: -; V: TRBV6-1; J: TRBJ2-4; length: 15; size: few; CDR3: CASSEVSGAKNIQYF; DNA: TGTGCCAGCAGTGAAGTTAGCGGAGCCAAAAACATTCAGTACTTC
D: -; V: TRBV19; J: TRBJ1-1; length: 14; size: -; CDR3: CASTPGQRNTEAFF; DNA: TGTGCCAGTACCCCAGGGCAGAGGAACACTGAAGCTTTCTTT
D: TRBD2; V: TRBV28; J: TRBJ2-7; length: 13; size: -; CDR3: CASSLGGFYEQYF; DNA: TGTGCCAGCAGTTTGGGAGGGTTCTACGAGCAGTACTTC
D: TRBD1; V: TRBV7-2; J: TRBJ1-1; length: 15; size: -; CDR3: CASSSQGQGVTEAFF; DNA: TGTGCCAGCAGTTCACAAGGTCAGGGGGTCACTGAAGCTTTCTTT
D: -; V: TRBV28; J: TRBJ2-5; length: 12; size: -; CDR3: CASIGGKETQYF; DNA: TGTGCCAGCATAGGGGGGAAAGAGACCCAGTACTTC
D: -; V: TRBV4-3; J: TRBJ1-6; length: 15; size: many; CDR3: CASSQDAGEDSPLHF; DNA: TGCGCCAGCAGCCAAGATGCAGGGGAGGATTCACCCCTCCACTTT
D: -; V: TRBV7-9; J: TRBJ1-4; length: 15; size: once; CDR3: CASSRGAVSLEKLFF; DNA: TGTGCCAGCAGCCGGGGGGCGGTTTCGCTAGAAAAACTGTTTTTT
D: -; V: TRBV7-9; J: TRBJ2-7; length: 14; size: -; CDR3: CASSLSGASYEQYF; DNA: TGTGCCAGCAGCTTATCGGGGGCCTCCTACGAGCAGTACTTC
D: -; V: TRBV6-4; J: TRBJ1-5; length: 13; size: -; CDR3: CASSEGGNQPQHF; DNA: TGTGCCAGCAGTGAAGGGGGCAATCAGCCCCAGCATTTT
D: -; V: TRBV6-5; J: TRBJ2-3; length: 12; size: -; CDR3: CASSIITDTQYF; DNA: TGTGCCAGCAGTATAATCACAGATACGCAGTATTTT
D: TRBD1; V: TRBV24-1; J: TRBJ2-2; length: 17; size: -; CDR3: CATSVVRTGSDTGELFF; DNA: TGTGCCACCAGTGTCGTTAGGACAGGGAGCGACACCGGGGAGCTGTTTTTT
D: -; V: TRBV5-4; J: TRBJ2-7; length: 15; size: -; CDR3: CASSSYSTSSYEQYF; DNA: TGTGCCAGCAGCTCCTACTCCACTAGTTCCTACGAGCAGTACTTC
D: -; V: TRBV18; J: TRBJ1-5; length: 15; size: -; CDR3: CASSPGTDSNQPQHF; DNA: TGTGCCAGCTCACCAGGCACAGATAGCAATCAGCCCCAGCATTTT
D: TRBD2; V: TRBV5-1; J: TRBJ2-3; length: 15; size: -; CDR3: CASRIAGKITDTQYF; DNA: TGCGCCAGCAGAATAGCGGGGAAAATCACAGATACGCAGTATTTT
D: -; V: TRBV27; J: TRBJ2-1; length: 13; size: -; CDR3: CASSTYRAGEQFF; DNA: TGTGCCAGCAGTACCTACAGGGCCGGGGAGCAGTTCTTC
D: TRBD1; V: TRBV4-2; J: TRBJ1-1; length: 15; size: -; CDR3: CASSQGQGVNTEAFF; DNA: TGTGCCAGCAGCCAAGGACAGGGAGTGAACACTGAAGCTTTCTTT
D: TRBD1; V: TRBV7-2; J: TRBJ1-6; length: 15; size: -; CDR3: CASSFRGTGGSPLHF; DNA: TGTGCCAGCAGCTTTCGCGGGACAGGGGGTTCACCCCTCCACTTT
D: -; V: TRBV19; J: TRBJ2-4; length: 16; size: few; CDR3: CASSPAGELAKNIQYF; DNA: TGTGCCAGTAGTCCAGCAGGGGAGCTAGCCAAAAACATTCAGTACTTC
D: -; V: TRBV10-3; J: TRBJ1-5; length: 13; size: -; CDR3: CAIGPAGNQPQHF; DNA: TGTGCCATCGGTCCCGCGGGTAATCAGCCCCAGCATTTT
D: TRBD1; V: TRBV5-1; J: TRBJ1-6; length: 16; size: -; CDR3: CASSLKTGGNNSPLHF; DNA: TGCGCCAGCAGCTTAAAAACAGGGGGCAACAATTCACCCCTCCACTTT